The TCR beta chain described here comes from a study of T cells after yellow fever vaccination. CDR1 is DFQATT, CDR2 SNEGSKA, per germline (reference sequence). The V gene lost 6 bases and the J gene lost 2 bases, with 16 bases spanning the gap. The length of the CDR3 is 14 residues. Broader study findings: On re-exposure, the response was weaker but peaked faster, at day 5 versus 15. After the booster, approximately 96% of CD4 and about nine tenths of CD8 primary-response clones were re-detected. The study noted that FACS-sorted repertoires could contain abundant clonotypes contaminating from the bulk population.

Comments on this clonotype: The antigen is undetermined.

TCR cDNA was made by 5'RACE template switching, adding a universal primer site and UMIs. MiXCR, run by TCRdb on the 5' RACE reads, gives a single entry per CDR3 protein. The sample holds hundreds of thousands of distinct CDR3 sequences, around 19% seen once. The TCR originated in a man aged 18-30 years who received the YFV17D yellow fever vaccine. The source material was PBMCs, sampled before the yellow fever booster vaccination. The chain recombines TRBV20-1 with TRBJ2-5, with D tentatively TRBD2 (5 bases). The CDR3 protein is CSAEDWIVQETQYF. Here the CDR3 DNA reads TGCAGTGCCGAGGACTGGATCGTTCAAGAGACCCAGTACTTC.